Following are 14 T cell receptor beta chains from one sample sequenced in a study of cytotoxic CD8 clonotypes in ibrutinib-treated CLL. TCRdb's copy holds only in-frame clones and misses some; the assay was immunoSEQ multiplex PCR. The sample has fewer than 300,000 clones; around 76% are singletons. Sequenced material: PBMCs, taken at disease progression, from a patient treated with ibrutinib. These receptors were collected from a human donor with chronic lymphocytic leukemia.

The chain employs TRBV2 and TRBJ1-3; a possible D gene is TRBD1 (5 bases). The CDR3 is made up of 18 amino acids. With 2 bases removed from V and 0 bases from J, the gap between germline ends came to 17 bases. Looked up from germline, CDR1 is SNHLY and CDR2 is FYNNEI. The CDR3 coding sequence is TGTGCCAGCAGTGAACATAGCGGGGCCTCAATCTCTGGAAACACCATATATTTT. Translation: CASSEHSGASISGNTIYF.

There are a few counts of this clone. The rearrangement uses TRBV4-3 and TRBJ2-3; D possibly corresponds to TRBD1 (5 bases). The CDR3 has 15 residues. Trimming removed 4 bases from V and 2 bases from J, with 13 bases in between. CDR1 and CDR2 (germline): LGHNA, YSLEER. CDR3 in amino acids: CASSPDKLVTDTQYF. CDR3 coding DNA: TGCGCCAGCAGCCCGGACAAACTTGTCACAGATACGCAGTATTTT.

This clone was found once. V is TRBV6-5 and J is TRBJ1-6; TRBD1 matches 7 bases. The trim removed 5 bases at V and 7 bases at J, leaving 8 bases unmatched. CDR3 length: 15 residues. CDR1 is MNHEY, CDR2 SVGAGI, per germline. The CDR3 sequence: CASSTDRARNSPLHF. CDR3 coding DNA: TGTGCCAGCAGTACAGACAGGGCCAGAAATTCACCCCTCCACTTT.

CDR3 sequence: CASRRDRSNTEAFF. DNA for the CDR3: TGTGCCAGCAGACGTGACAGATCGAACACTGAAGCTTTCTTT. The J gene is TRBJ1-1, the V gene TRBV6-5, with D maybe TRBD1 (5 bases). CDR1 is MNHEY, CDR2 SVGAGI, per germline. The CDR3 runs 14 residues. Trimming left V 6 bases short and J 1 base short, with 12 bases between.

This clone turned up a few times. This rearrangement joins TRBV10-3 to TRBJ2-7; 10 bases align to TRBD2. The germline CDR1 and CDR2 sequences are ENHRY and SYGVKD. This CDR3 contains 15 residues. The J segment lost 1 base and the V segment lost 2 bases, leaving 2 bases of the junction unmatched. The CDR3 DNA follows: TGTGCCATCAGTGAGGGACTAGCGGTATCCTACGAGCAGTACTTC. Protein sequence: CAISEGLAVSYEQYF.

The chain recombines TRBV10-2 with TRBJ2-7; D may be TRBD2 (6 bases). Germline-derived CDR1 and CDR2 are WSHSY and SAAADI. This CDR3 is built from 16 residues. V was shortened by 3 bases and J by 7 bases, with 22 bases between the two germline ends. The CDR3: CASSDLGRGSRGEQYF. As DNA, the CDR3 is TGCGCCAGCAGTGACCTCGGGCGGGGTAGCCGGGGAGAGCAGTACTTC.

This chain links TRBV5-6 with TRBJ2-3; 13 nucleotides agree with TRBD2. Germline V gives CDR1 SGHDT, CDR2 YYEEEE. The V segment lost 4 bases and the J segment 2 bases; nucleotides outside the gene matches: 13. CDR3 size: 19 residues. The CDR3 region has the DNA TGTGCCAGCAGCCGGACTAGCGGGGGTCCCCACTCCCACACAGATACGCAGTATTTT. Translated, it gives CASSRTSGGPHSHTDTQYF.

This chain uses TRBV28 with TRBJ2-7; 10 nucleotides agree with TRBD1. Germline V gene sequence: CDR1 MDHEN, CDR2 SYDVKM. This CDR3 is 16 amino acids long. V was clipped by 8 bases and J by 2 bases; unmatched bases: 12. The CDR3 is CASFSAGGTGAYEQYF. In nucleotides, the CDR3 is TGTGCCAGCTTCTCAGCTGGGGGGACAGGGGCCTACGAGCAGTACTTC.

This clone was observed a single time. The chain joins TRBV15 to TRBJ2-7; the match to TRBD1 covers 9 bases. The CDR3 length is 15 residues. V trimming: 0 bases; J trimming: 3 bases; junction bases outside the gene matches: 3. Looked up from germline, CDR1 is LNHNV and CDR2 is YYDKDF (reference sequence). Here the CDR3 reads CATSRDGTGYYEQYF. Written as DNA, the CDR3 is TGTGCCACCAGCAGAGATGGGACAGGGTACTACGAGCAGTACTTC.

The rearrangement links TRBV7-2 to TRBJ2-7; 7 nucleotides align to TRBD1. Losses at the gene ends were 5 bases for V and 1 base for J; bases not matched to a gene: 5. This CDR3 has 14 residues. CDR1 and CDR2 from the germline V gene are SGHTA and FQGNSA. The CDR3 loop reads CASSETGKSYEQYF. CDR3 nucleotides: TGTGCCAGCAGCGAGACAGGGAAATCCTACGAGCAGTACTTC.

About this clone: Germline is not matched at one junction end, which may reflect a read error. The chain combines TRBV19 with TRBJ1-1; tentative D call: TRBD1 (5 bases). Germline CDR1 reads LNHDA; CDR2 reads SQIVND (reference sequence). This CDR3 is built from 12 residues. CDR3 in DNA: TGTGCCAGTAGCATAGGAGGGGCTGAAGCTTTCTTT. This gives the protein CASSIGGAEAFF.

This chain uses TRBV4-1 with TRBJ2-7; D ambiguous. In germline, CDR1 is MGHRA, CDR2 YSYEKL. The V and J ends lost 1 base and 1 base respectively, with 14 bases between them. The CDR3 extends over 16 amino acids. CDR3 coding DNA: TGCGCCAGCAGCCAAGTTGGGTCGCCCCCTTCCTACGAGCAGTACTTC. It codes for CASSQVGSPPSYEQYF.

CDR3 sequence: CASSLSWLSTDTQYF. In DNA form, the CDR3 reads TGTGCCAGCAGCTTAAGTTGGTTAAGCACAGATACGCAGTATTTT. The J gene is TRBJ2-3, the V gene TRBV7-2; D unresolved. CDR3 length: 15 amino acids. The V gene lost 2 bases and the J gene lost 0 bases, with 9 bases spanning the gap. The V gene's germline CDR1 is SGHTA and CDR2 FQGNSA.

This clone was seen more than once but under ten times. This is likely a read error, given that the CDR3 carries no conserved phenylalanine or tryptophan at its end. It is unclear where the CDR3 begins or ends on the DNA, so no DNA is shown, and the CDR3 is as TCRdb lists it. The rearrangement uses TRBV30 and TRBJ1-1. Counting both end residues, the CDR3 totals 9 amino acids. Germline loops: CDR1 GTSNPN, CDR2 SVGIG (reference sequence). The CDR3 spells CAWTEGWGV.